Below, 19 T cell receptor beta chains from the same sample are listed, as sequenced in a study of cytomegalovirus exposure and HLA in healthy donors. The PCR had 60 Vbeta and 13 Jbeta primers. Here immunoSEQ multiplex PCR was the method, and the copy in TCRdb shows in-frame clones only, minus some. Here the sample spans 140,000 to 150,000 clones, approximately 79% being singletons. Specimen: PBMCs. All receptors derive from a woman aged 30 to 39 in good health and CMV-seronegative.

V gene TRBV10-1 combines with J gene TRBJ2-7; 7 nucleotides agree with TRBD1. The CDR3 has 13 amino acids. In germline, CDR1 is WNHNN, CDR2 SYGVQD (reference sequence). The trim removed 6 bases at V and 7 bases at J, leaving 9 bases unmatched. The CDR3 sequence is CASSLQGDSEQYF. CDR3 sequence (DNA): TGCGCCAGCAGCCTCCAGGGGGATTCGGAGCAGTACTTC.

V usage is TRBV11-2 and J usage is TRBJ2-7; 7 bases align to TRBD1. Trimming took 5 bases from V and 5 from J; bases not matched to a gene: 9. Germline CDR1 reads SGHAT; CDR2 reads FQNNGV. CDR3 length equals 14 residues. CDR3 in DNA: TGTGCCAGCAGCGCGAACCCACAGGGGAACGAGCAGTACTTC. It encodes CASSANPQGNEQYF.

J is TRBJ2-5 and V is TRBV5-8; D may be TRBD1 (6 bases). The CDR3 has 13 amino acids. The V and J ends lost 4 bases and 5 bases respectively, with 12 bases between them. Per the germline V gene, CDR1 is SGHTS and CDR2 is YDEGEE. The CDR3 nucleotides read TGTGCCAGCAGCATCAGGGGTTTCGAGACCCAGTACTTC. Translation gives CASSIRGFETQYF.

The chain joins TRBV27 to TRBJ2-7; D possibly corresponds to TRBD1 (6 bases). Looked up from germline, CDR1 is MNHEY and CDR2 is SMNVEV (reference sequence). Trimming shortened V by 6 bases and J by 7 bases, and 19 bases separated the two germline ends. CDR3 length: 14 amino acids. CDR3 protein: CASRPTGDLGEQYF. The CDR3 DNA sequence: TGTGCCAGCAGGCCGACAGGAGACCTTGGGGAGCAGTACTTC.

The rearrangement uses TRBV2 and TRBJ2-5, with 10 bases aligning to TRBD1. Germline CDR1 and CDR2: SNHLY and FYNNEI. The CDR3 totals 16 residues. Unmatched junction bases numbered 8, after V lost 5 bases and J lost 2 bases. The CDR3 sequence: CASSLDRGRSQETQYF. The CDR3 region has the DNA TGTGCCAGCAGTCTCGACAGGGGGCGAAGTCAAGAGACCCAGTACTTC. The full variable domain, with the rest looked up from reference TRBV2 and TRBJ2-5, is EPEVTQTPSHQVTQMGQEVILRCVPISNHLYFYWYRQILGQKVEFLVSFYNNEISEKSEIFDDQFSVERPDGSNFTLKIRSTKLEDSAMYFCASSLDRGRSQETQYFGPGTRLLVL.

This clone has a single count. This chain joins TRBV7-6 and TRBJ1-3, with D possibly TRBD1 on 6 matching bases. Germline values: CDR1 SGHVS, CDR2 FNYEAQ. CDR3 length: 14 amino acids. Trimming stripped 5 bases from V and 0 bases from J, with 8 bases between. The CDR3 nucleotides are TGTGCCAGCAGCCCGGACAGCTCTGGAAACACCATATATTTT. This gives the protein CASSPDSSGNTIYF.

This clone was seen once. V and J are TRBV5-4 and TRBJ2-5, with a possible D match to TRBD2 (7 bases). V was shortened by 3 bases and J by 5 bases, with 17 bases between the two germline ends. The V gene's germline CDR1 is SGHNT and CDR2 YYREEE (reference sequence). The CDR3 is made up of 15 amino acids. Here the CDR3 reads CASSSLGRGRETQYF. CDR3 coding DNA: TGTGCCAGCAGCTCGCTAGGGCGGGGGCGGGAGACCCAGTACTTC.

This clone counts as medium-sized. V gene TRBV25-1 combines with J gene TRBJ1-2, with D perhaps TRBD1 (5 bases). CDR1 is MGHDK, CDR2 SYGVNS, per germline. The CDR3 length is 13 residues. Deletions cut 5 bases from V and 4 bases from J, with 11 bases between. CDR3 sequence reads: CASSLAGLYGYTF. The DNA for the CDR3 is TGTGCCAGCAGTCTCGCGGGGCTCTATGGCTACACCTTC.

The CDR3 DNA follows: TGTGCCAGCAGTTACGGGACAGCCCTAAGAGAAAAACTGTTTTTT. Protein product: CASSYGTALREKLFF. The V call is TRBV6-5, the J call TRBJ1-4; 7 bases agree with TRBD1. V lost 2 bases, J lost 8 bases, and 8 bases stayed unmatched. This CDR3 is 15 amino acids long. Germline V gene data show CDR1 as MNHEY and CDR2 as SVGAGI.

A few counts support this clone. The gene calls are TRBV2 and TRBJ2-4; 7 bases are shared with TRBD1. The CDR3 has 12 residues. V dropped 9 bases and J dropped 9; count of bases not matched to a gene: 8. The germline CDR1 and CDR2 sequences are SNHLY and FYNNEI. CDR3 sequence (DNA): TGTGCCAGTAGGGGGCATCTCCCCATTCAGTACTTC. It specifies CASRGHLPIQYF.

This rearrangement joins TRBV7-7 to TRBJ2-5; 10 bases match TRBD2. The germline V gene encodes CDR1 SSHAT and CDR2 FNYEAQ (reference sequence). The CDR3 has 14 residues. V gave up 5 bases and J gave up 5 bases; unmatched junction bases: 5. The CDR3 sequence is CASSTGLAKETQYF. The CDR3 DNA is TGTGCCAGCAGCACGGGACTAGCGAAGGAGACCCAGTACTTC.

Remarks on this clone: Other DNA sequences from this sample encode an identical CDR3 as well. The rearrangement joins TRBV29-1 to TRBJ2-1; 9 bases fit TRBD1. Germline lookup yields CDR1 SQVTM and CDR2 ANQGSEA. V dropped 6 bases and J dropped 0; count of bases not matched to a gene: 3. CDR3 length equals 14 residues. The CDR3 DNA reads TGCAGCGTCATGGGACAGGGCTCCTACAATGAGCAGTTCTTC. This translates into CSVMGQGSYNEQFF.

J is TRBJ1-1 and V is TRBV6-1; 7 positions match TRBD1. The CDR3 totals 12 residues. With V trimmed by 3 bases and J by 9 bases, 4 bases remained unmatched. In germline, CDR1 is MNHNS, CDR2 SASEGT. DNA of the CDR3: TGTGCCAGCAGTGAGTTGGGACAGAAAGCTTTCTTT. Translating gives CASSELGQKAFF.

This sequence joins TRBV21-1 and TRBJ2-2; no check of the table's D call, TRBD1, against the DNA was made. TRBV21-1 is reported as a pseudogene. This CDR3 is 16 amino acids long. The CDR3 DNA follows: TGTGCCAGCAGCTCAATGAGGGGGTCGAACACCGGGGAGCTGTTTTTT. As protein: CASSSMRGSNTGELFF.

This sequence joins TRBV18 and TRBJ2-7; 9 bases agree with TRBD1. This CDR3 spans 15 amino acids. With V trimmed by 2 bases and J by 5 bases, 7 bases remained unmatched. Germline loops: CDR1 KGHSH, CDR2 LQKENI. CDR3 nucleotide sequence: TGTGCCAGCTCACCAATCTCTGGGACAGGGAACGAGCAGTACTTC. This gives the protein CASSPISGTGNEQYF. Full variable domain (rest looked up from reference TRBV18 and TRBJ2-7): NAGVMQNPRHLVRRRGQEARLRCSPMKGHSHVYWYRQLPEEGLKFMVYLQKENIIDESGMPKERFSAEFPKEGPSILRIQQVVRGDSAAYFCASSPISGTGNEQYFGPGTRLTVT.

V and J are TRBV29-1 and TRBJ2-7, with 7 nucleotides matching TRBD1. The CDR3 length is 12 residues. CDR1 and CDR2 (germline): SQVTM, ANQGSEA. J gave up 3 bases and V 6 bases, and 5 bases lay outside the gene matches. The CDR3 DNA reads as TGCAGCGTGGGGGACAGAGTCTACGAGCAGTACTTC. This sequence encodes CSVGDRVYEQYF.

The chain combines TRBV25-1 with TRBJ2-5, with D perhaps matching TRBD2 (6 bases). The CDR3 consists of 14 residues. Germline loops: CDR1 MGHDK, CDR2 SYGVNS. Trimming took off 3 bases at V and 3 bases at J, with 11 bases between the two ends. CDR3 loop: CASSEGGGKETQYF. CDR3 coding DNA: TGTGCCAGCAGTGAGGGGGGAGGCAAAGAGACCCAGTACTTC.

This chain connects TRBV14 to TRBJ1-4; 8 positions agree with TRBD1. Looked up from germline, CDR1 is SGHDN and CDR2 is FVKESK. V shed 4 bases, J shed 4 bases, and the junction held 5 bases outside the gene matches. This CDR3 comprises 15 residues. This CDR3 is CASSRWTGRNEKLFF. For the CDR3, the DNA is TGTGCCAGCAGCCGGTGGACAGGGCGTAATGAAAAACTGTTTTTT.

V usage is TRBV2 and J usage is TRBJ2-1; TRBD2 might be the D (6 bases). In germline, CDR1 is SNHLY, CDR2 FYNNEI. The CDR3 length is 15 residues. The V end lost 6 bases, the J end lost 5 bases, and 17 bases lay between the germline ends. The CDR3 DNA follows: TGTGCCAGCAGGGGGACTTCTCTAGGTAACAATGAGCAGTTCTTC. Translated, it gives CASRGTSLGNNEQFF.